This passage covers 4 T cell receptor beta chains from one sample sequenced in a study of OX40 agonist ivuxolimab in advanced cancers. Assay: immunoSEQ multiplex PCR; the TCRdb copy retains only in-frame clones and omits some. In the table there are around 60,000 clones, about four fifths of which are singletons. Here the sequenced sample was CD4+ or CD8+ T cells sorted from blood, taken in a trial of the OX40 agonist ivuxolimab. The receptors come from an adult with an advanced solid tumor such as melanoma, head and neck, liver or kidney cancer.

The chain has TRBV2 and TRBJ2-2, with a weak D call TRBD1 (6 bases). CDR1 is SNHLY, CDR2 FYNNEI, per germline. The CDR3 runs 15 residues. Between the trimmed V and J ends, which lost 7 bases and 4 bases, there was a span of 16 bases. The DNA of the CDR3 is TGTGCCAGCACGCTGAAACTGGGGGCCACCGGGGAGCTGTTTTTT. As protein: CASTLKLGATGELFF.

The chain is built from TRBV7-2 and TRBJ1-2; 10 bases are shared with TRBD1. The junction had 9 bases not matched to a gene; V was cut back by 4 bases and J by 7 bases. Germline assignment: CDR1 SGHTA and CDR2 FQGNSA. The CDR3 is 15 amino acids. Here the CDR3 reads CASSSGQGRNAGYTF. CDR3 nucleotides: TGTGCCAGCAGCTCGGGACAGGGGCGGAACGCTGGCTACACCTTC.

This clone appeared once. The CDR3 reads CASSSGQLYEQYF. As DNA, the CDR3 is TGTGCCAGCAGCTCTGGACAACTCTACGAGCAGTACTTC. The chain links TRBV11-3 to TRBJ2-7; weak D call: TRBD1 (5 bases). Trimming pared 4 bases from V and 3 bases from J, leaving 10 bases between. Germline V CDR1 and CDR2: SGHNT, YENEEA. The CDR3 is made up of 13 amino acids.

The chain carries TRBV4-2 and TRBJ2-1, with 9 bases that match TRBD2. This CDR3 spans 14 amino acids. J lost 5 bases, V lost 6 bases, and 5 bases had no gene match. Looked up from germline, CDR1 is LGHNA and CDR2 is YNFKEQ. CDR3 DNA sequence: TGTGCCAGCAGAGCGACTAGCGGTAACAATGAGCAGTTCTTC. Protein sequence: CASRATSGNNEQFF.